The 21 T cell receptor beta chains given below trace back to one sample, sequenced in a study of CD8+ T cells in alopecia areata. Treatment denoted: oral pan-JAK inhibitor, 5-10 mg twice daily. TCR sequencing used cDNA made by reverse transcription of extracted RNA. TCRdb keeps only in-frame clones here, not all; method: immunoSEQ multiplex PCR. The table lists 190,000 or so clones, about three fifths of them singletons. Source: CD8+ T cells sorted from blood, taken at week 24, from a patient treated with tofacitinib. These receptors originate from a human donor with alopecia areata.

In this sample, this clone turned up once. J is TRBJ1-1 and V is TRBV9, with D maybe TRBD1 (6 bases). Trimming cost V 4 bases and J 4 bases, with 23 bases left between them. Germline V lookup: CDR1 SGDLS, CDR2 YYNGEE. There are 17 residues in the CDR3. The CDR3 loop is CASSLAQQGLFSTEAFF. The DNA for the CDR3 is TGTGCCAGCAGCCTTGCCCAACAGGGACTCTTCAGCACTGAAGCTTTCTTT.

The gene calls are TRBV30 and TRBJ2-1, with 10 bases that match TRBD1. Germline CDR1 GTSNPN, CDR2 SVGIG (reference sequence). CDR3 length: 13 residues. Trimming took 2 bases from V and 9 from J; bases not matched to a gene: 4. The CDR3 DNA reads as TGTGCCTGGAGTCCGGGACAGGGGATTGAGCAGTTCTTC. Translation gives CAWSPGQGIEQFF.

This clone came up once. This sequence joins TRBV27 and TRBJ1-5, with D perhaps TRBD1 (5 bases). The V and J ends lost 8 bases and 1 base respectively, with 18 bases between them. The CDR3 contains 16 residues. Germline V gene sequence: CDR1 MNHEY, CDR2 SMNVEV (reference sequence). The CDR3 sequence: CASGGLGTVSNQPQHF. CDR3 DNA: TGTGCCAGCGGGGGTTTGGGCACAGTGAGCAATCAGCCCCAGCATTTT.

V and J are TRBV9 and TRBJ2-1; 7 positions match TRBD2. This CDR3 has 16 amino acids. Losses at the gene ends were 2 bases for V and 3 bases for J; bases not matched to a gene: 8. Germline loops: CDR1 SGDLS, CDR2 YYNGEE. The CDR3 protein is CASSVAPSGYYNEQFF. The DNA of the CDR3 is TGTGCCAGCAGCGTGGCACCTAGCGGATACTACAATGAGCAGTTCTTC.

The chain employs TRBV9 and TRBJ1-1; a possible D gene is TRBD1 (5 bases). Germline V CDR1 and CDR2: SGDLS, YYNGEE. The CDR3 runs 12 residues. The V and J ends lost 5 bases and 6 bases respectively, with 11 bases between them. The CDR3 DNA reads TGTGCCAGCAGTGGCAGGGAGGCTGAAGCTTTCTTT. Amino acid sequence: CASSGREAEAFF.

This clone came up a few times. The rearrangement uses TRBV4-1 and TRBJ1-1; the D is unclear. Looked up from germline, CDR1 is MGHRA and CDR2 is YSYEKL. The CDR3 length is 15 residues. V lost 1 base, J lost 0 bases, and 9 bases lay in between. The CDR3 region has the DNA TGCGCCAGCAGCCAAGGGAGAGAAATGAACACTGAAGCTTTCTTT. It encodes CASSQGREMNTEAFF.

The genes are TRBV15 and TRBJ2-7; D might be TRBD2 (6 bases). Germline assignment: CDR1 LNHNV and CDR2 YYDKDF (reference sequence). The CDR3 loop spans 14 amino acids. With 3 bases removed from V and 2 bases from J, the gap between germline ends came to 11 bases. The CDR3 bases are TGTGCCACCAGCAGCGTCGGGGGTCCCTACGAGCAGTACTTC. Translated: CATSSVGGPYEQYF.

This clone has just a few counts. The gene calls are TRBV15 and TRBJ1-5; perhaps TRBD1 as D (5 bases). Trimming pared 5 bases from V and 3 bases from J, leaving 8 bases between. There are 13 residues in the CDR3. Germline V gives CDR1 LNHNV, CDR2 YYDKDF (reference sequence). The CDR3 DNA reads TGTGCCACCAGCGTCAGGGACAATCAGCCCCAGCATTTT. This translates into CATSVRDNQPQHF.

The chain carries TRBV7-2 and TRBJ2-3; tentatively, D is TRBD2 (7 bases). Trimming took off 1 base at V and 3 bases at J, with 17 bases between the two ends. The CDR3 sequence is 17 residues long. Germline CDR1 is SGHTA and CDR2 is FQGNSA. Here the CDR3 DNA reads TGTGCCAGCAGCTTAGTGGGGGGGCAGATCAGAACAGATACGCAGTATTTT. Protein sequence: CASSLVGGQIRTDTQYF.

This chain uses TRBV11-2 with TRBJ2-3, with 8 nucleotides matching TRBD2. The CDR3 spans 14 residues. V lost 5 bases and J lost 5; bases outside the gene matches: 6. Germline V gene lookup returns CDR1 SGHAT and CDR2 FQNNGV. CDR3 protein: CASSAGTRKDTQYF. For the CDR3, the DNA is TGTGCCAGCAGCGCCGGGACTAGAAAAGATACGCAGTATTTT.

The chain combines TRBV6-5 with TRBJ2-7; 7 nucleotides agree with TRBD2. This CDR3 is built from 14 residues. Trimming took 2 bases from V and 5 from J; bases not matched to a gene: 6. Per germline, CDR1 MNHEY and CDR2 SVGAGI. Here the CDR3 reads CASSYPGRADEQYF. The CDR3, as DNA: TGTGCCAGCAGTTACCCGGGGAGGGCCGACGAGCAGTACTTC.

The chain employs TRBV7-9 and TRBJ1-6; D is unclear. The CDR3 length is 19 residues. Germline V gene sequence: CDR1 SEHNR, CDR2 FQNEAQ (reference sequence). Trimming stripped 7 bases from V and 5 bases from J, with 27 bases between. CDR3 sequence reads: CASMCWPVPGGTDNSPLHF. DNA for the CDR3: TGTGCCAGCATGTGTTGGCCCGTCCCGGGCGGTACCGATAATTCACCCCTCCACTTT.

A word on this clone: Other nucleotide sequences from this sample produce the same CDR3. The genes are TRBV30 and TRBJ1-1, with D perhaps TRBD1 (5 bases). The CDR3 runs 13 residues. The V gene's germline CDR1 is GTSNPN and CDR2 SVGIG (reference sequence). The ends were cut back, 2 bases at V and 1 base at J, with 8 bases in the middle. The CDR3 protein is CAWSSDRNTEAFF. Here the CDR3 DNA reads TGTGCCTGGAGTTCCGACAGGAACACTGAAGCTTTCTTT.

The V call is TRBV30, the J call TRBJ1-2; 11 positions match TRBD1. The CDR3 runs 13 residues. After removal of 6 bases from V and 4 bases from J, the junction contained 4 bases not matched to a gene. The germline gives CDR1 GTSNPN, CDR2 SVGIG (reference sequence). The CDR3 is CACGTGGAYGYTF. CDR3 DNA sequence: TGTGCCTGTGGGACAGGGGGTGCCTATGGCTACACCTTC.

This clone has more than one count but fewer than ten. The CDR3 DNA reads as TGCGCCAGCGATGCAGGCTACGAGCAGTACTTC. Translation: CASDAGYEQYF. The V call is TRBV5-1, the J call TRBJ2-7, with D unclear. The CDR3 runs to 11 residues. With 7 bases removed from V and 3 bases from J, the gap between germline ends came to 8 bases. The germline V gene has CDR1 SGHRS and CDR2 YFSETQ.

This clone came up a few times. The chain carries TRBV6-6 and TRBJ2-1; no definite D call. Germline CDR1 reads MNHNY; CDR2 reads SVGAGI (reference sequence). The CDR3 consists of 13 residues. The germline V and J ends were trimmed by 5 bases and 9 bases, with 14 bases remaining between them. CDR3 in amino acids: CASSQETSFEQFF. For the CDR3, the DNA is TGTGCCAGCAGTCAGGAGACCTCTTTTGAGCAGTTCTTC.

The rearrangement uses TRBV5-4 and TRBJ2-7; 12 nucleotides line up with TRBD1. V gave up 4 bases and J gave up 4 bases; unmatched junction bases: 15. Germline V lookup: CDR1 SGHNT, CDR2 YYREEE (reference sequence). This CDR3 is built from 18 residues. The CDR3 sequence is CASSVPGTGGDRRYEQYF. In DNA, the CDR3 is TGTGCCAGCAGCGTGCCGGGGACAGGGGGCGATAGGAGGTACGAGCAGTACTTC.

This clone has only a few counts. The chain carries TRBV5-6 and TRBJ1-5, with no clear D. The V end lost 4 bases, the J end lost 2 bases, and 7 bases lay between the germline ends. Germline-derived CDR1 and CDR2 are SGHDT and YYEEEE. There are 13 residues in the CDR3. The CDR3 region has the DNA TGTGCCAGCAGCGTCAACCGCAATCAGCCCCAGCATTTT. This translates into CASSVNRNQPQHF.

A single count supports this clone. This chain uses TRBV30 with TRBJ1-4; D perhaps matches TRBD1 (5 bases). The CDR3 length is 14 residues. V gave up 7 bases and J gave up 5 bases, with 17 bases separating them. Germline CDR1 and CDR2: GTSNPN and SVGIG (reference sequence). The CDR3 DNA reads TGTGCCTTATCCACCGGGACCCTGAATGAAAAACTGTTTTTT. Its protein product is CALSTGTLNEKLFF.

The V gene is TRBV10-2, the J gene TRBJ2-7, with no clear D. Per the germline V gene, CDR1 is WSHSY and CDR2 is SAAADI. CDR3 length equals 15 residues. The V and J ends lost 3 bases and 1 base respectively, with 13 bases between them. The CDR3 spells CASSERTGSSYEQYF. The CDR3 DNA sequence: TGCGCCAGCAGTGAACGTACGGGTAGTTCCTACGAGCAGTACTTC.

Turning to this clone: Other DNA variants within this sample encode the same CDR3. The chain uses TRBV6-5 and TRBJ2-5; D is tentatively TRBD1 or TRBD2 (5 bases each). The CDR3 is 14 amino acids. Trimming pared 0 bases from V and 1 base from J, leaving 6 bases between. Germline CDR1 MNHEY, CDR2 SVGAGI. DNA of the CDR3: TGTGCCAGCAGTTACTCGGGGACCCAAGAGACCCAGTACTTC. This sequence encodes CASSYSGTQETQYF.